This entry lists 26 T cell receptor beta chains sequenced from one sample in a study of radiotherapy plus CTLA-4 blockade in lung cancer. Method: immunoSEQ multiplex PCR; TCRdb's copy keeps in-frame clones and lacks some. The sample records about 120,000 clones, 78% being singletons. Specimen: peripheral blood, collected from a patient treated with radiotherapy plus ipilimumab. These TCRs come from a human donor with non-small cell lung cancer who had a partial response to radiotherapy plus ipilimumab.

This chain uses TRBV18 with TRBJ1-2; TRBD1 is a possible D gene (6 bases). The germline V gene has CDR1 KGHSH and CDR2 LQKENI. V was clipped by 2 bases and J by 2 bases, with 9 bases between them. The CDR3 has 14 residues. The CDR3: CASSPATGNYGYTF. The CDR3 DNA sequence: TGTGCCAGCTCACCAGCGACAGGAAACTATGGCTACACCTTC.

This chain's CDR3 is CASSIVHSGANVLTF. The CDR3 DNA follows: TGTGCCAGTAGTATAGTCCACTCTGGGGCCAACGTCCTGACTTTC. The J gene is TRBJ2-6, the V gene TRBV19; D is ambiguous. CDR3 size: 15 residues. V gave up 1 base and J gave up 0 bases, with 4 bases separating them. The germline V gene has CDR1 LNHDA and CDR2 SQIVND (reference sequence).

This sequence joins TRBV2 and TRBJ2-1; 11 bases are a match to TRBD2. Losses at the gene ends were 1 base for V and 8 bases for J; bases not matched to a gene: 16. The CDR3 runs 19 residues. Germline V CDR1 and CDR2: SNHLY, FYNNEI. DNA for the CDR3: TGTGCCAGCAGTGAAGGGATCCGACTAGCGGGACCGATGATCCATGAGCAGTTCTTC. The encoded protein is CASSEGIRLAGPMIHEQFF.

This clone was seen only a few times. CDR3 amino acids: CSASGGTNQPQHF. Written as DNA, the CDR3 is TGCAGCGCCTCGGGGGGGACAAATCAGCCCCAGCATTTT. The gene calls are TRBV29-1 and TRBJ1-5, with a tentative D call TRBD1 (6 bases). Trimming took 7 bases from V and 4 from J, leaving 14 bases between them. The CDR3 runs to 13 residues. Germline CDR1 is SQVTM and CDR2 is ANQGSEA.

In this sample, this clone turned up a few times. The chain combines TRBV6-5 with TRBJ1-4; 9 bases agree with TRBD1. Germline CDR1 MNHEY, CDR2 SVGAGI. After removal of 10 bases from V and 7 bases from J, the junction contained 4 bases not matched to a gene. The CDR3 is 12 amino acids. CDR3 loop: CATGTGREKLFF. CDR3 bases: TGTGCCACCGGGACAGGGCGTGAAAAACTGTTTTTT.

This chain joins TRBV5-6 and TRBJ1-1, with D possibly matching TRBD1 (6 bases). The CDR3 consists of 15 residues. With 0 bases removed from V and 2 bases from J, the gap between germline ends came to 11 bases. CDR1 is SGHDT and CDR2 is YYEEEE in the germline V gene. The DNA for the CDR3 is TGTGCCAGCAGCTTGGGCGCACAGGGTAACACTGAAGCTTTCTTT. This gives the protein CASSLGAQGNTEAFF.

This chain links TRBV2 with TRBJ2-7, with 8 bases lining up with TRBD2. Germline CDR1 reads SNHLY; CDR2 reads FYNNEI. V shed 8 bases, J shed 2 bases, and the junction held 5 bases outside the gene matches. CDR3 length: 13 residues. CDR3 nucleotides: TGTGCCAGCGGGCGGGAGGTTACCTACGAGCAGTACTTC. The encoded protein is CASGREVTYEQYF.

The table lists this clone with many counts. CDR3 protein: CASNPSDRGNRDEQYF. The DNA for the CDR3 is TGTGCCAGCAATCCCTCTGACAGGGGAAATAGGGACGAGCAGTACTTC. The chain carries TRBV28 and TRBJ2-7; TRBD1 aligns across 8 bases. V was pared by 7 bases and J by 5 bases, with 16 bases of the junction left unmatched. CDR3 length: 16 residues. Germline V gene data show CDR1 as MDHEN and CDR2 as SYDVKM. The full variable domain, completed using reference TRBV28 and TRBJ2-7, is DVKVTQSSRYLVKRTGEKVFLECVQDMDHENMFWYRQDPGLGLRLIYFSYDVKMKEKGDIPEGYSVSREKKERFSLILESASTNQTSMYLCASNPSDRGNRDEQYFGPGTRLTVT.

The table lists this clone with a few counts. V is TRBV7-2 and J is TRBJ2-3; 10 bases map to TRBD1. Germline V gene sequence: CDR1 SGHTA, CDR2 FQGNSA. The CDR3 contains 15 residues. The ends lost 5 bases at V and 4 bases at J; junction bases unmatched: 6. The CDR3 sequence: CASSRGQGLADTQYF. CDR3 sequence (DNA): TGTGCCAGCAGCAGGGGACAGGGGCTAGCAGATACGCAGTATTTT.

The gene calls are TRBV14 and TRBJ2-7; no clear D. This CDR3 contains 12 residues. Trimming took 7 bases from V and 3 from J, leaving 10 bases between them. The germline gives CDR1 SGHDN, CDR2 FVKESK. CDR3 sequence reads: CASNPRHYEQYV. DNA for the CDR3: TGTGCCAGCAACCCACGCCACTACGAGCAGTACGTC.

The rearrangement joins TRBV19 to TRBJ2-7, with a weak D call TRBD1 (6 bases). The CDR3 extends over 13 amino acids. V lost 4 bases, J lost 1 base, and 8 bases lay in between. Germline V gene lookup returns CDR1 LNHDA and CDR2 SQIVND (reference sequence). The CDR3 spells CASSKGQSYEQYV. The DNA for the CDR3 is TGTGCCAGTAGTAAAGGACAGTCCTACGAGCAGTACGTC.

This clone was recorded only once. CDR3 loop: CASSLLPLQETQYF. The CDR3, as DNA: TGTGCCAGCAGCTTACTCCCACTCCAAGAGACCCAGTACTTC. The rearrangement joins TRBV7-3 to TRBJ2-5, with no clear D. Trimming took 2 bases from V and 1 from J, leaving 8 bases between them. The CDR3 is 14 amino acids. Germline V CDR1 and CDR2: SGHTA, FQGTGA.

The chain employs TRBV29-1 and TRBJ1-1, with D hard to call. In germline, CDR1 is SQVTM, CDR2 ANQGSEA. This CDR3 contains 13 residues. Between the trimmed V and J ends, which lost 5 bases and 1 base, there was a span of 11 bases. The CDR3 bases are TGCAGCGTTTTAGTCCACTCGAACACTGAAGCTTTCTTT. This codes for CSVLVHSNTEAFF.

The chain employs TRBV6-1 and TRBJ1-2; 7 bases fit TRBD1. The V gene's germline CDR1 is MNHNS and CDR2 SASEGT. This CDR3 has 15 amino acids. V was clipped by 6 bases and J by 8 bases; unmatched bases: 15. CDR3 sequence reads: CASRHRDSGNEGYTF. CDR3 sequence (DNA): TGTGCCAGCAGACACCGGGACAGCGGTAACGAAGGCTACACCTTC.

This chain joins TRBV30 and TRBJ1-3; possibly TRBD1 for D (5 bases). The CDR3 loop spans 12 amino acids. Trimming removed 5 bases from V and 3 bases from J, with 8 bases in between. Germline loops: CDR1 GTSNPN, CDR2 SVGIG (reference sequence). CDR3 protein: CAWLTVGNTIYF. The CDR3 bases are TGTGCCTGGCTGACAGTTGGAAACACCATATATTTT.

The chain links TRBV5-6 to TRBJ1-5, with D possibly matching TRBD1 (6 bases). Germline CDR1 and CDR2: SGHDT and YYEEEE. CDR3 length equals 16 residues. Deletions cut 2 bases from V and 1 base from J, with 13 bases between. The CDR3 loop reads CASSFSGVGSNQPQHF. The CDR3 bases are TGTGCCAGCAGCTTCTCAGGGGTTGGGAGCAATCAGCCCCAGCATTTT. The entire variable domain, with the rest obtained from reference TRBV5-6 and TRBJ1-5, is as follows: DAGVTQSPTHLIKTRGQQVTLRCSPKSGHDTVSWYQQALGQGPQFIFQYYEEEERQRGNFPDRFSGHQFPNYSSELNVNALLLGDSALYLCASSFSGVGSNQPQHFGDGTRLSIL.

The chain is built from TRBV5-1 and TRBJ2-5, with TRBD1 matching 9 bases. The trim removed 2 bases at V and 4 bases at J, leaving 3 bases unmatched. The CDR3 has 14 amino acids. Per the germline V gene, CDR1 is SGHRS and CDR2 is YFSETQ. Written as DNA, the CDR3 is TGCGCCAGCAGCTTCACAGGGGGCGGAGAGACCCAGTACTTC. It encodes CASSFTGGGETQYF.

This chain connects TRBV27 to TRBJ2-3; D gene uncertain. Trimming shortened V by 4 bases and J by 0 bases, and 5 bases separated the two germline ends. Germline values: CDR1 MNHEY, CDR2 SMNVEV (reference sequence). CDR3 length equals 13 residues. The CDR3 region has the DNA TGTGCCAGCAGTTCCTCTAGCACAGATACGCAGTATTTT. Its protein product is CASSSSSTDTQYF.

This chain connects TRBV11-3 to TRBJ2-1; TRBD1 might be the D (6 bases). Deletions cut 5 bases from V and 9 bases from J, with 20 bases between. The CDR3 runs 15 residues. Germline V CDR1 and CDR2: SGHNT, YENEEA. The CDR3 DNA sequence: TGTGCCAGCAGCCACAACGGGGCAGGGGCTGGTGAGCAGTTCTTC. Translating gives CASSHNGAGAGEQFF.

This clone appeared a single time. The chain links TRBV28 to TRBJ1-1; TRBD1 aligns across 8 bases. Germline loops: CDR1 MDHEN, CDR2 SYDVKM. V was pared by 6 bases and J by 4 bases, with 7 bases of the junction left unmatched. The CDR3 is made up of 14 amino acids. The CDR3 DNA reads TGTGCCAGCAGCGATCGAACAGGGGGCACTGAAGCTTTCTTT. Its translation is CASSDRTGGTEAFF. Full variable domain (rest looked up from reference TRBV28 and TRBJ1-1): DVKVTQSSRYLVKRTGEKVFLECVQDMDHENMFWYRQDPGLGLRLIYFSYDVKMKEKGDIPEGYSVSREKKERFSLILESASTNQTSMYLCASSDRTGGTEAFFGQGTRLTVV.

The V gene is TRBV6-6, the J gene TRBJ2-7; 8 bases align to TRBD1. The CDR3 totals 13 residues. With 6 bases clipped from V and 5 bases from J, the junction kept 6 bases outside the gene matches. Looked up from germline, CDR1 is MNHNY and CDR2 is SVGAGI (reference sequence). CDR3 sequence reads: CASRLPDRDEQYV. The CDR3, as DNA: TGTGCCAGCAGACTCCCGGACAGGGACGAGCAGTACGTC.

This clone was detected once. This chain connects TRBV2 to TRBJ2-5; 11 bases match TRBD2. The CDR3 loop spans 15 amino acids. The germline gives CDR1 SNHLY, CDR2 FYNNEI. The junction had 6 bases not matched to a gene; V was cut back by 8 bases and J by 1 base. The CDR3 sequence: CASGTSGNPQETQYF. CDR3 in DNA: TGTGCCAGCGGGACTAGCGGAAACCCCCAAGAGACCCAGTACTTC.

The chain links TRBV19 to TRBJ1-2; 11 bases map to TRBD1. CDR3 length: 14 residues. Germline CDR1 and CDR2: LNHDA and SQIVND (reference sequence). V lost 4 bases, J lost 7 bases, and 5 bases stayed unmatched. The DNA for the CDR3 is TGTGCCAGTAGTACGGGACAGGGGGTTGGTGGCTACACCTTC. Protein product: CASSTGQGVGGYTF. Filled out from reference TRBV19 and TRBJ1-2, the complete variable domain reads DGGITQSPKYLFRKEGQNVTLSCEQNLNHDAMYWYRQDPGQGLRLIYYSQIVNDFQKGDIAEGYSVSREKKESFPLTVTSAQKNPTAFYLCASSTGQGVGGYTFGSGTRLTVV.

The V and J genes are TRBV7-8 and TRBJ1-1, with a weak D call TRBD1 (5 bases). The CDR3 covers 14 residues. Trimming took 4 bases from V and 1 from J, leaving 10 bases between them. Germline-derived CDR1 and CDR2 are SGHVS and FQNEAQ. The CDR3 DNA follows: TGTGCCAGCAGCTCTAATAGGGGGAACACTGAAGCTTTCTTT. Amino acid sequence: CASSSNRGNTEAFF.

The V call is TRBV7-9, the J call TRBJ1-2; D might be TRBD1 (5 bases). The germline V and J ends were trimmed by 4 bases and 4 bases, with 16 bases remaining between them. The length of the CDR3 is 15 residues. The V gene's germline CDR1 is SEHNR and CDR2 FQNEAQ (reference sequence). CDR3 sequence (DNA): TGTGCCAGCAGCTCGACAGCTTCCCAATTCTATGGCTACACCTTC. This translates into CASSSTASQFYGYTF.

This clone was seen only a few times. The chain combines TRBV16 with TRBJ1-3; 8 bases fit TRBD1. This CDR3 contains 16 residues. Germline V gene lookup returns CDR1 KGHSY and CDR2 FQNENV. The J segment lost 7 bases and the V segment lost 4 bases, leaving 12 bases of the junction unmatched. The CDR3 is CASSPAGTGGVNTIYF. DNA of the CDR3: TGTGCCAGCAGCCCCGCCGGGACAGGTGGCGTCAACACCATATATTTT.